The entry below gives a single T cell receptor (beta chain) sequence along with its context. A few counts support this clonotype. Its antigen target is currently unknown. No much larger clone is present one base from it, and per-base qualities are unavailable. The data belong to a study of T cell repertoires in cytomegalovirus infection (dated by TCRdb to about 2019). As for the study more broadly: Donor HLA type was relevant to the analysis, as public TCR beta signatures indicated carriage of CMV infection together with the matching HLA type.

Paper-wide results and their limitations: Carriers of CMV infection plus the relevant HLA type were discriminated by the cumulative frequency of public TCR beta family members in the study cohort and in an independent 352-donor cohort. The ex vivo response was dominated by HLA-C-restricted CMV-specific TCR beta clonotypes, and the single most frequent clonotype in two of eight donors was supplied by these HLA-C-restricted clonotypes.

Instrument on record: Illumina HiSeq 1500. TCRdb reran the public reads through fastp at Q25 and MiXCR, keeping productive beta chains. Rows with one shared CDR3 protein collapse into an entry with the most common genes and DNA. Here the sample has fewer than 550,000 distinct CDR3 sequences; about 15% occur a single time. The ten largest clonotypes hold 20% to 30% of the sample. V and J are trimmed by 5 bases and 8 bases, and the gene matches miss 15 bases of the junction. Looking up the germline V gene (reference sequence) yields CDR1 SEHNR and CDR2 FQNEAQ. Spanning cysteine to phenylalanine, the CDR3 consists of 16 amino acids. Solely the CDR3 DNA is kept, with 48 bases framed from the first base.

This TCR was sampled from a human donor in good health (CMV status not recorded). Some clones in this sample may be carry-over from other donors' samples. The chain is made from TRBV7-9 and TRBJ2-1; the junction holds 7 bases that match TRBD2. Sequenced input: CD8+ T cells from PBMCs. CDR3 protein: CASSVSVGGRTDEQFF. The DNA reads TGTGCCAGCAGCGTCTCGGTGGGCGGGAGAACTGATGAGCAGTTCTTC.